The clone carrying this T cell receptor beta chain was found a few times. Its matching antigen is unknown. This entry is derived from a study of cytomegalovirus exposure and HLA in healthy donors. Overall study results and limits: TCR beta V- and J-gene trimming was later associated with a missense DCLRE1C variant.

The germline CDR1 and CDR2 sequences are MNHEY and SMNVEV (reference sequence). The CDR3 has 15 residues. V lost 5 bases, J lost 6 bases, and 12 bases stayed unmatched. Amplification used 60 Vbeta primers and 13 Jbeta primers. In the authors' workflow: Later, an analysis found 80 million or so unique TCR beta chains, and 10 million to 11 million of these were shared. Using immunoSEQ multiplex PCR, the repertoire was profiled, and TCRdb retains in-frame clones only, with some absent. Clone size and V and J calls were adopted from that table, with D and trimming inferred from the DNA. This sample has 180,000 or so clones, with around three quarters found just once.

The TCR was taken from a woman aged 25-40 years in good health and CMV-seronegative. The source material was PBMCs. This chain uses TRBV27 with TRBJ2-7; TRBD1 matches 8 bases. The chain's CDR3 is CASSGQGTNLPEQYF. The CDR3 nucleotides read TGTGCCAGCAGTGGACAGGGTACCAACTTGCCCGAGCAGTACTTC.